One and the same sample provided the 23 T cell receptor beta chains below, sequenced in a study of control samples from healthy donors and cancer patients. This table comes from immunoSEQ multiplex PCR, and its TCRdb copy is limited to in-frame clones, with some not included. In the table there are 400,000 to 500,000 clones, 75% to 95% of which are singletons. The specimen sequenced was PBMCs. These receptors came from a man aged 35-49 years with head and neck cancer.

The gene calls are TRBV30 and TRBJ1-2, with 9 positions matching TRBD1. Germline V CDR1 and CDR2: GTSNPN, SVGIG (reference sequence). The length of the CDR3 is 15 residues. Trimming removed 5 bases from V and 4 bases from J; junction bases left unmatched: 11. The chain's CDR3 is CAWAGDRDGSYGYTF. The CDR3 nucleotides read TGTGCCTGGGCAGGGGACAGGGACGGTTCCTATGGCTACACCTTC.

In DNA, the CDR3 is TGTGCCAGCAGACCAGCGGGACGCACAGATACGCAGTATTTT. Its protein product is CASRPAGRTDTQYF. The chain joins TRBV11-2 to TRBJ2-3, with TRBD2 matching over 7 bases. This CDR3 is built from 14 residues. Per the germline V gene, CDR1 is SGHAT and CDR2 is FQNNGV. The trim removed 6 bases at V and 1 base at J, leaving 4 bases unmatched.

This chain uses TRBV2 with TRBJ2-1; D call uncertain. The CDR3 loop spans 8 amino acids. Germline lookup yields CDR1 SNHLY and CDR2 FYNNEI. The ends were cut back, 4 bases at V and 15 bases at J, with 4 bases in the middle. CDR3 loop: CASSVRFF. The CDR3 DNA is TGTGCCAGCAGTGTTAGGTTCTTC.

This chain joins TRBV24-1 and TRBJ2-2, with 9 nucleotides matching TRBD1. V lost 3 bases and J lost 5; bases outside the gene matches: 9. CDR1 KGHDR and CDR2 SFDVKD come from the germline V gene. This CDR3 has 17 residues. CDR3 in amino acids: CATSDPGQGYRTGELFF. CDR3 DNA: TGTGCCACCAGTGATCCGGGACAGGGCTATCGGACCGGGGAGCTGTTTTTT.

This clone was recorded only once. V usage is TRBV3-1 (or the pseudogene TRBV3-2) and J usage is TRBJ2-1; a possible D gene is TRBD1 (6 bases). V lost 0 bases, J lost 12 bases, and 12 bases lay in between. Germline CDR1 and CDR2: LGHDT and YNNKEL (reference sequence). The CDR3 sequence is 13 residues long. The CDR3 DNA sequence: TGTGCCAGCAGCCAAGACGGTACGACAGGGCAGTTCTTC. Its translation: CASSQDGTTGQFF.

The CDR3 DNA sequence: TGTGCCAGCAGCGTAGACCCCGCCGGACCCAAAAACATTCAGTACTTC. It codes for CASSVDPAGPKNIQYF. This chain joins TRBV9 and TRBJ2-4; no clear D. The CDR3 runs to 16 residues. Germline V lookup: CDR1 SGDLS, CDR2 YYNGEE. V was trimmed by 0 bases and J by 2 bases, leaving 12 bases between them.

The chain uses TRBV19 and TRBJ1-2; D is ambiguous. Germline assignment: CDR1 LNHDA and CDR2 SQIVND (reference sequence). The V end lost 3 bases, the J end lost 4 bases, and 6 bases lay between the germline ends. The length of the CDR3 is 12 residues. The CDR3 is CASSITVYGYTF. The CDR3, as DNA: TGTGCCAGTAGTATCACCGTCTATGGCTACACCTTC.

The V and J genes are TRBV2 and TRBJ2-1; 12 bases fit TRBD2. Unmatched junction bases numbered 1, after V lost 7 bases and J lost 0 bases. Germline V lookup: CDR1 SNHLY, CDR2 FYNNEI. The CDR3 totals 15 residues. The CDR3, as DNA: TGTGCCAGCACTAGCGGGGGGGGCTCCTACAATGAGCAGTTCTTC. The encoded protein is CASTSGGGSYNEQFF. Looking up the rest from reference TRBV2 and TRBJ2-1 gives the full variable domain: EPEVTQTPSHQVTQMGQEVILRCVPISNHLYFYWYRQILGQKVEFLVSFYNNEISEKSEIFDDQFSVERPDGSNFTLKIRSTKLEDSAMYFCASTSGGGSYNEQFFGPGTRLTVL.

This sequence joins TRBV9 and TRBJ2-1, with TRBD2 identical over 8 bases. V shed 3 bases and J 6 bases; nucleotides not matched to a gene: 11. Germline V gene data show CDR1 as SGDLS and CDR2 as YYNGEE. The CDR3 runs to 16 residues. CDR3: CASSGTAGATVNEQFF. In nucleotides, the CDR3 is TGTGCCAGCAGCGGAACAGCGGGAGCCACTGTCAATGAGCAGTTCTTC.

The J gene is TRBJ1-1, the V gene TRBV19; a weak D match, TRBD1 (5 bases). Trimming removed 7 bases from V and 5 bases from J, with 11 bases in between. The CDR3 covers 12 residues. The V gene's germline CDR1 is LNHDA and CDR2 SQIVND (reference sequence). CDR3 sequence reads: CASMAGETEAFF. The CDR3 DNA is TGTGCCAGTATGGCGGGGGAAACTGAAGCTTTCTTT.

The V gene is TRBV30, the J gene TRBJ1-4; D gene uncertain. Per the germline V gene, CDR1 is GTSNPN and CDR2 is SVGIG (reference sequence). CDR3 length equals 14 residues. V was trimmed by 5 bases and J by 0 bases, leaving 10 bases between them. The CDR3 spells CAWGESPTNEKLFF. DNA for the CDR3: TGTGCCTGGGGGGAATCACCAACTAATGAAAAACTGTTTTTT.

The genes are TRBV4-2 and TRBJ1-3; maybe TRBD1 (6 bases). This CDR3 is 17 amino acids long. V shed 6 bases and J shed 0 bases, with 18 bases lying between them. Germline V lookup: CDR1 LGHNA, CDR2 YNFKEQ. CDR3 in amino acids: CASSLTGKGDSGNTIYF. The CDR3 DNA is TGTGCCAGCAGTCTAACAGGGAAAGGGGACTCTGGAAACACCATATATTTT.

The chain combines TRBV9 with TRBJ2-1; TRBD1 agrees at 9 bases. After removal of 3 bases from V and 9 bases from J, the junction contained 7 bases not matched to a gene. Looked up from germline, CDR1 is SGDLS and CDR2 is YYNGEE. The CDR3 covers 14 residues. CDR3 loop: CASSGGTGSLEQFF. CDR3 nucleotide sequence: TGTGCCAGCAGCGGAGGGACAGGGTCGCTTGAGCAGTTCTTC.

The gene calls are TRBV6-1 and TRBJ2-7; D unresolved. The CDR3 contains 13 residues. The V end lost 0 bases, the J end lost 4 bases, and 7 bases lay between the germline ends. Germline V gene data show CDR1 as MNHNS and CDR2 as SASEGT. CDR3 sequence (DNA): TGTGCCAGCAGTGAAGCTTCGCCGTACGAGCAGTACTTC. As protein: CASSEASPYEQYF.

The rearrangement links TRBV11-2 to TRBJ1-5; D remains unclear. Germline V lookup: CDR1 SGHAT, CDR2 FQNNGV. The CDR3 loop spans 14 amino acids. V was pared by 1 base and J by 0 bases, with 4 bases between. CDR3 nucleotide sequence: TGTGCCAGCAGCTTAGTTAGTAGCAATCAGCCCCAGCATTTT. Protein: CASSLVSSNQPQHF.

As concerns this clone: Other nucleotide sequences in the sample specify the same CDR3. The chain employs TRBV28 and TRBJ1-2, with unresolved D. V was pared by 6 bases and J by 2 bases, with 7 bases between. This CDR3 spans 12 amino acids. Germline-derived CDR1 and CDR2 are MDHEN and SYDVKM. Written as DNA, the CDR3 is TGTGCCAGCAGATCGGGGAACTATGGCTACACCTTC. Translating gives CASRSGNYGYTF.

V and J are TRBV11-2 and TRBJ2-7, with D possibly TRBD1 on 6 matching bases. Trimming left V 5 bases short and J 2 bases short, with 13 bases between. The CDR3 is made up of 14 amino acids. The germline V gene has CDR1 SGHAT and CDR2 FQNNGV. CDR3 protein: CASSPGTLTYEQYF. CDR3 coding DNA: TGTGCCAGCAGCCCCGGGACACTGACCTACGAGCAGTACTTC. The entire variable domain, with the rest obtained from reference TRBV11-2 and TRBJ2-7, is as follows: EAGVAQSPRYKIIEKRQSVAFWCNPISGHATLYWYQQILGQGPKLLIQFQNNGVVDDSQLPKDRFSAERLKGVDSTLKIQPAKLEDSAVYLCASSPGTLTYEQYFGPGTRLTVT.

The CDR3 bases are TGTGCCAGCAGTTTACCGGCAGGGGGTGGCTATGGCTACACCTTC. Its protein is CASSLPAGGGYGYTF. The chain joins TRBV6-4 to TRBJ1-2, with 7 bases lining up with TRBD1. V dropped 5 bases and J dropped 4; count of bases not matched to a gene: 10. The CDR3 length is 15 residues. Germline CDR1 MRHNA, CDR2 SNTAGT.

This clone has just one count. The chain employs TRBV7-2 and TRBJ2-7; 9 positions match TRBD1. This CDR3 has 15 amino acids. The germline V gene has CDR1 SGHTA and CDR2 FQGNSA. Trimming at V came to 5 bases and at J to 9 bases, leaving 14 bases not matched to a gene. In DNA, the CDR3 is TGTGCCAGCAGCCCCGCTAGTGGGACAGGGATTCTGCAGTACTTC. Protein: CASSPASGTGILQYF.

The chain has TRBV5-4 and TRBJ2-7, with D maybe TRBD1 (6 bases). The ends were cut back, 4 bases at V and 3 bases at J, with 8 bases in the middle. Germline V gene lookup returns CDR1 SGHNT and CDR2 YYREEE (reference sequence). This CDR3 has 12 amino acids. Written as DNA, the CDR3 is TGTGCCAGCAGCCGACAGGACTACGAGCAGTACTTC. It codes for CASSRQDYEQYF.

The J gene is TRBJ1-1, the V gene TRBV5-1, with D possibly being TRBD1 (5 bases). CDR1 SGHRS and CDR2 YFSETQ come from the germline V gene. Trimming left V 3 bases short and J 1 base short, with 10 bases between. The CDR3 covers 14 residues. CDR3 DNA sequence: TGCGCCAGCAGCTCCCCGACAGCGAACACTGAAGCTTTCTTT. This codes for CASSSPTANTEAFF. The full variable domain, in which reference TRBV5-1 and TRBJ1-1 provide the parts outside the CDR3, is KAGVTQTPRYLIKTRGQQVTLSCSPISGHRSVSWYQQTPGQGLQFLFEYFSETQRNKGNFPGRFSGRQFSNSRSEMNVSTLELGDSALYLCASSSPTANTEAFFGQGTRLTVV.

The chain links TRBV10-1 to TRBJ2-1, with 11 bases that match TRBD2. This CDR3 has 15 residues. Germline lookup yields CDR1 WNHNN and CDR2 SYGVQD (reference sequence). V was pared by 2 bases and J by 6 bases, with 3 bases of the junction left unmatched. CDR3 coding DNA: TGCGCCAGCAGTGAGCGAGGACTAGCGGGCAATGAGCAGTTCTTC. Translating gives CASSERGLAGNEQFF.

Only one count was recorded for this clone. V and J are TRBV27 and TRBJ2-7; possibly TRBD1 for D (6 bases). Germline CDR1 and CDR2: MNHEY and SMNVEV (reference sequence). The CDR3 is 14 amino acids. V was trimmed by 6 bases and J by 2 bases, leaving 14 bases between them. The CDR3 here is CASRPAQGTYEQYF. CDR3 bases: TGTGCCAGCAGACCCGCACAGGGAACCTACGAGCAGTACTTC.